The 2 T cell receptor beta chains below were found in one sample sequenced in a study of identical twins (dated by TCRdb to 2015 to 2016). Library creation used 5' RACE. The sequencer listed for this sample is Illumina HiSeq 2000. TCRdb applied fastp at Q25 and MiXCR to the public reads, then kept only in-frame beta chains. For every CDR3 protein sequence, its rows merge into one entry that carries the most common genes and DNA. This sample gives some 790,000 distinct CDR3 sequences in total; about 20% of them show up just once. Over 10% of the sample goes to the ten largest clones. In addition, the sample was reused for a study of T cells expressing NK-cell markers.

Sequenced: PBMCs. These receptors all stem from a woman under 30 in good health.

J is TRBJ2-3 and V is TRBV5-1; 9 nucleotides line up with TRBD1. Germline assignment: CDR1 SGHRS and CDR2 YFSETQ. The CDR3 runs 15 residues. V was clipped by 7 bases and J by 5 bases; unmatched bases: 11. The CDR3 is CASRSRDRVIDTQYF. The DNA for the CDR3 is TGCGCCAGCCGAAGTCGGGACAGGGTAATAGATACGCAGTATTTT. The variable domain in full, with the rest retrieved from reference TRBV5-1 and TRBJ2-3, is KAGVTQTPRYLIKTRGQQVTLSCSPISGHRSVSWYQQTPGQGLQFLFEYFSETQRNKGNFPGRFSGRQFSNSRSEMNVSTLELGDSALYLCASRSRDRVIDTQYFGPGTRLTVL.

The chain uses TRBV12-3 or TRBV12-4 and TRBJ1-1; D uncertain. Trimming removed 6 bases at V and 5 bases at J, with 19 bases between. This CDR3 is 15 amino acids long. CDR3 sequence: CASSLRMVGRTEAFF. In DNA, the CDR3 is TGTGCCAGCAGCCTTAGAATGGTGGGTAGGACTGAAGCTTTCTTT.